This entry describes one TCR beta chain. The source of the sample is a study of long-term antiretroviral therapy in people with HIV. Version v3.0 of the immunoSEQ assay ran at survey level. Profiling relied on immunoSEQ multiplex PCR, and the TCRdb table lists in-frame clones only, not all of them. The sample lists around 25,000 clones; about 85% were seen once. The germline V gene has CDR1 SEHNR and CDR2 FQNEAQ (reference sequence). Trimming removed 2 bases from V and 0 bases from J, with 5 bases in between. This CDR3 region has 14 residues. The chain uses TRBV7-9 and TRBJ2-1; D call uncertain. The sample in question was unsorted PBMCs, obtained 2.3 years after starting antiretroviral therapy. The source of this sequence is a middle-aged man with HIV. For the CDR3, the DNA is TGTGCCAGCAGCTTAATAGGCTCCTACAATGAGCAGTTCTTC. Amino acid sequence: CASSLIGSYNEQFF. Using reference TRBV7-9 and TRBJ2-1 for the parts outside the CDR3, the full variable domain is DTGVSQNPRHKITKRGQNVTFRCDPISEHNRLYWYRQTLGQGPEFLTYFQNEAQLEKSRLLSDRFSAERPKGSFSTLEIQRTEQGDSAMYLCASSLIGSYNEQFFGPGTRLTVL.